A selection of T cell receptor beta chains follows, all from one sample in a study of shared clonotypes between healthy human individuals. Sequencing used immunoSEQ multiplex PCR; TCRdb keeps in-frame clones, though not all of them. Of 450,000 to 600,000 clones in the sample, approximately 85% were seen once. Sequences were obtained from PBMCs. These receptors were taken from a woman between 40 and 50 years old in good health. Some clones in this sample may be carry-over from other donors' samples. The conserved cysteine and the conserved F or W are not part of the CDR3 here. Each record gives: D gene, V gene, clone size, J gene, CDR3 protein. A D gene is named only where the DNA matches it firmly. The listing skips clone size in some rows; elsewhere it reads once, few, many or a size class.

d_call: TRBD2; v_call: TRBV7-9; clone_size: -; j_call: TRBJ2-3; cdr3_aa: ASSPLAGVGADTQY
d_call: -; v_call: TRBV4-3; clone_size: once; j_call: TRBJ1-3; cdr3_aa: ASSQVFGGEAY
d_call: -; v_call: TRBV9; clone_size: -; j_call: TRBJ2-7; cdr3_aa: ASSVADYSREQY
d_call: TRBD2; v_call: TRBV7-8; clone_size: -; j_call: TRBJ2-7; cdr3_aa: ASSLSGIFYEQY
d_call: TRBD1; v_call: TRBV28; clone_size: -; j_call: TRBJ1-5; cdr3_aa: ASSQTGGLNQPQH
d_call: -; v_call: TRBV30; clone_size: -; j_call: TRBJ2-1; cdr3_aa: AWSVWRSSYNEQF
d_call: -; v_call: TRBV23-1; clone_size: -; j_call: TRBJ2-1; cdr3_aa: ASSQCPGDSYNEQF
d_call: -; v_call: TRBV30; clone_size: -; j_call: TRBJ2-2; cdr3_aa: AWSVSWTGELF
d_call: TRBD2; v_call: TRBV7-9; clone_size: many; j_call: TRBJ2-1; cdr3_aa: ASSPGLAGHDEQF
d_call: -; v_call: TRBV7-3; clone_size: -; j_call: TRBJ1-1; cdr3_aa: ASSLGSGRPAEAF